The present entry profiles one T cell receptor beta chain with its context. In the authors' methods: It was from reference gene primer amplification that nucleated cell counts were estimated. Profiled with immunoSEQ multiplex PCR; TCRdb holds only in-frame clones, not every one. V and J calls and clone size are given by that table; D and trimming were obtained from the DNA. The sample yields around 95,000 clones, around nine tenths seen once. This sample stems from a study of blood T cell repertoires in COVID-19. About the study: T cells, B-cell-depleted T cells, or PBMCs supplied cDNA or gDNA.

Source material: peripheral blood. This sequence was found in a human donor in a cohort sampled during active COVID-19.

In nucleotides, the CDR3 is TGTGCCAGTAGTATAGATACGGGACAGCTAGCCAAAAACATTCAGTACTTC. Translating it yields CASSIDTGQLAKNIQYF. The rearrangement uses TRBV19 and TRBJ2-4, with TRBD1 matching 7 bases. Trimming took 0 bases from V and 0 from J; bases not matched to a gene: 5. CDR3 length: 17 amino acids. Germline V gene sequence: CDR1 LNHDA, CDR2 SQIVND (reference sequence).